The T cell receptor (beta chain) described here comes from a study of CD8 T cells in ankylosing spondylitis. Germline CDR1 MNHEY, CDR2 SVGAGI. This CDR3 has 14 residues. With 0 bases removed from V and 9 bases from J, the gap between germline ends came to 12 bases. Details on this clonotype: Its cognate antigen is unknown.

Each TCR beta library was made by quantitative 5'-RACE that incorporated molecular barcodes. TCRdb reanalysed the 5' RACE reads using MiXCR and keeps one entry per CDR3 protein. The sample includes some 300,000 distinct CDR3 sequences, 20% seen only once; the top ten take about 3.5%. Points from the study as a whole: Certain motif variants had earlier appeared in reactive arthritis synovial fluid and blood. There was reportedly significant enrichment of clones that were disease-linked in matched ankylosing spondylitis synovial fluid.

The chain carries TRBV6-5 and TRBJ1-5; D gene uncertain. The source is a female donor with ankylosing spondylitis or in good health (not recorded which). Sequencing was carried out using blood, either unsorted or a sorted T cell fraction (not recorded which). CDR3 bases: TGTGCCAGCAGTTACTCGACTGCCGTTGGGCCCCAGCATTTT. It is translated as CASSYSTAVGPQHF.